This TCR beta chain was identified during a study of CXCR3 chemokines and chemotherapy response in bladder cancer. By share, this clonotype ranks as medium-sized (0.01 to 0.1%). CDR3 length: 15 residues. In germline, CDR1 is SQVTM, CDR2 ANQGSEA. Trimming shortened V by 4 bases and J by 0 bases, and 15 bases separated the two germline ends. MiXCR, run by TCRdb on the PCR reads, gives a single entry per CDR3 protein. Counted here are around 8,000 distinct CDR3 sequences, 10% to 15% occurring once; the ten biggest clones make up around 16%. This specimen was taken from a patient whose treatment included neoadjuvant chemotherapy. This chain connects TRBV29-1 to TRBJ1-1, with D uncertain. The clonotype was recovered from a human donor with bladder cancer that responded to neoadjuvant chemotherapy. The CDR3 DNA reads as TGCAGCGTTGGGCCGAGGAGGTTGCTGAACACTGAAGCTTTCTTT. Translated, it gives CSVGPRRLLNTEAFF.